This is a list of T cell receptor beta chains from one sample in a study of cytomegalovirus exposure and HLA in healthy donors. Data came from immunoSEQ multiplex PCR; TCRdb stores just in-frame clones and leaves some out. The sample includes 170,000 or so clones. The sequencing input was PBMCs. These receptors all come from a young man in good health and CMV-seronegative. Both conserved end residues are part of each CDR3. The D gene is left open where the match is weak.

V gene	D gene	J gene	CDR3 protein	CDR3 DNA
TRBV27	TRBD2	TRBJ2-5	CASRSKGGRGETQYF	TGTGCCAGCCGCAGTAAGGGCGGGAGGGGGGAGACCCAGTACTTC
TRBV4-3	-	TRBJ2-3	CASSPNTDTQYF	TGCGCCAGCAGCCCAAACACAGATACGCAGTATTTT
TRBV10-3	TRBD1	TRBJ1-6	CAISESGGTGTYNSPLHF	TGTGCCATCAGTGAGTCGGGTGGGACAGGGACTTATAATTCACCCCTCCACTTT
TRBV14	TRBD2	TRBJ2-3	CASSQGRTSGTTDTQYF	TGTGCCAGCAGCCAAGGCCGGACTAGCGGGACTACAGATACGCAGTATTTT
TRBV11-2	-	TRBJ1-3	CASSLGEGNTIYF	TGTGCCAGCAGCTTAGGAGAGGGAAACACCATATATTTT
TRBV28	TRBD1	TRBJ2-5	CASSLQYRGRETQYF	TGTGCCAGCAGTCTTCAATACAGGGGGCGAGAGACCCAGTACTTC
TRBV7-9	TRBD2	TRBJ2-7	CASRLPGTSGRAYEQYF	TGTGCCAGCAGGTTACCCGGGACTAGCGGGAGGGCCTACGAGCAGTACTTC
TRBV6-6	-	TRBJ2-1	CASSYSQVYNEQFF	TGTGCCAGCAGTTACTCGCAGGTCTACAATGAGCAGTTCTTC
TRBV7-9	-	TRBJ1-1	CASSLSNRRGTEAFF	TGTGCCAGCAGCCTATCCAATCGGAGAGGCACTGAAGCTTTCTTT
TRBV2	-	TRBJ2-1	CASTRSYNEQFF	TGTGCCAGCACTCGGTCCTACAATGAGCAGTTCTTC
TRBV5-5	-	TRBJ2-1	CASSHTPGEGNNEQFF	TGTGCCAGCAGCCATACCCCAGGGGAGGGGAACAATGAGCAGTTCTTC
TRBV10-1	-	TRBJ2-5	CASSNQGGETQYF	TGCGCCAGCAGTAACCAGGGGGGAGAGACCCAGTACTTC
TRBV7-9	-	TRBJ1-2	CASSSDGYTF	TGTGCCAGCAGCTCGGATGGCTACACCTTC
TRBV27	-	TRBJ1-3	CASSSLSGNTIYF	TGTGCCAGCAGCTCTCTCTCTGGAAACACCATATATTTT
TRBV7-2	-	TRBJ2-2	CASSLGLDGELFF	TGTGCCAGCAGCTTAGGACTGGACGGGGAGCTGTTTTTT
TRBV5-1	TRBD1	TRBJ1-6	CASQSGQAYSPLHF	TGCGCCAGTCAGTCGGGACAGGCGTATTCACCCCTCCACTTT
TRBV15	TRBD1	TRBJ2-7	CATSRSSRDRRYEQYF	TGTGCCACCAGCAGATCTAGTCGGGACAGGCGGTACGAGCAGTACTTC